The source of this T cell receptor beta chain is a study of cytomegalovirus exposure and HLA in healthy donors. In the study overall: From HLA-typed donors, an early data release held about 85 million unique TCRs.

Germline CDR1 SGHNT, CDR2 YYREEE (reference sequence). The CDR3 runs 14 residues. Trimming at V came to 3 bases and at J to 4 bases, leaving 5 bases not matched to a gene. This clone was counted a few times. Researchers ran the PCR with 60 Vbeta and 13 Jbeta primers. The assay was immunoSEQ multiplex PCR, and TCRdb's table has in-frame clones only and misses some. The sample records nearly 110,000 clones, over 70% being singletons. The sample was PBMCs. The gene calls are TRBV5-4 and TRBJ1-1; 8 nucleotides line up with TRBD1. This receptor was taken from a boy aged 5-17 years in good health and CMV-seronegative. The CDR3 coding sequence is TGTGCCAGCAGCTGGGGACAGGCCCCCACTGAAGCTTTCTTT. Its translation is CASSWGQAPTEAFF. The whole variable domain, remainder taken from reference TRBV5-4 and TRBJ1-1, is ETGVTQSPTHLIKTRGQQVTLRCSSQSGHNTVSWYQQALGQGPQFIFQYYREEENGRGNFPPRFSGLQFPNYSSELNVNALELDDSALYLCASSWGQAPTEAFFGQGTRLTVV.